This record looks at one TCR beta chain sequence and its context. TCRdb processed the 5' RACE reads again and assigns one entry to each CDR3 protein, with no DNA. Its table records 550,000 or so distinct CDR3 sequences. The data were obtained in a study of T cells expressing NK-cell markers. In germline, CDR1 is SQVTM, CDR2 ANQGSEA. The CDR3 is 13 amino acids. The sample consisted of blood T cells: a sorted CD56 or NKG2C T cell subset, CD4+ or CD8+ T cells, or bulk PBMC T cells (not recorded which). The sequence derives from a man between 18 and 29 years old in good health. V is TRBV29-1 and J is TRBJ2-7. This CDR3 is CSVEALIGVEQYF.